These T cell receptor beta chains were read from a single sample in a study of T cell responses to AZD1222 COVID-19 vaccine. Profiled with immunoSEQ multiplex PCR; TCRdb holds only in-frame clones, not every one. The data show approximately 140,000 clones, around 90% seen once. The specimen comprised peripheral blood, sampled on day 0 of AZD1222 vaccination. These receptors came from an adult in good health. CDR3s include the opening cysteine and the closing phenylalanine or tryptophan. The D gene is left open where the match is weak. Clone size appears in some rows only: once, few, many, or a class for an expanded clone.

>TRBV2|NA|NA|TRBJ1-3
TGTGCCAGCAGTGAGGAGAACCCAGGCACTGGAAACACCATATATTTT
CASSEENPGTGNTIYF
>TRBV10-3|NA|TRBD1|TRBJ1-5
TGTGCCATCAGTGAGACTGGACAGGGGCATCAGCCCCAGCATTTT
CAISETGQGHQPQHF
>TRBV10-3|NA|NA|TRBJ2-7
TGTGCCATCAAGGACAGCCAATCGACCTACGAGCAGTACTTC
CAIKDSQSTYEQYF
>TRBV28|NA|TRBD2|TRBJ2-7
TGTGCCAGCAGCCGGACTAGCGTAAACTCCTACGAGCAGTACTTC
CASSRTSVNSYEQYF
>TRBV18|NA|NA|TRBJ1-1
TGTGCCAGCTCACAATCCACAGGACAGATCATGAACACTGAAGCTTTCTTT
CASSQSTGQIMNTEAFF
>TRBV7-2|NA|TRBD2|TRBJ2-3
TGTGCCAGCAGCTTTGGCGGGGGGCAGTATTTT
CASSFGGGQYF
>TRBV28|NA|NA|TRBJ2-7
TGTGCCAGCAGTTTTTGGGACTCCCGATACTCCTACGAGCAGTACTTC
CASSFWDSRYSYEQYF
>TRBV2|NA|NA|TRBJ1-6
TGTGCCAGCAGGGGACCGAGAGATAATTCACCCCTCCACTTT
CASRGPRDNSPLHF
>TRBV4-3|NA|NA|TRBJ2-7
TGCGCCAGCAGCCTCGAGGTGCCCTACGAGCAGTACTTC
CASSLEVPYEQYF
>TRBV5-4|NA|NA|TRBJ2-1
TGTGCCAGCAGCTTAGGCGGCTACAATGAGCAGTTCTTC
CASSLGGYNEQFF
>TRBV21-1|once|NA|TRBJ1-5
TGTGCCAGCAGCGTGGTGTTCGGGCAGCCCCAGCATTTT
CASSVVFGQPQHF
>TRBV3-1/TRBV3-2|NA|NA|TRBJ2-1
TGTGCCAGCAGGGACCACTGGCAGGGACGCAATGAGCAGTTCTTC
CASRDHWQGRNEQFF
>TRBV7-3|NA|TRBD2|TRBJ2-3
TGTGCCAGCAGCCCAACTAGCGGGGGGGCCTCAGATACGCAGTATTTT
CASSPTSGGASDTQYF
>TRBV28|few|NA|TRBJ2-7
TGTGCCAGCACCTCCCCCGGGACTGCGACCTACGAGCAGTACTTC
CASTSPGTATYEQYF
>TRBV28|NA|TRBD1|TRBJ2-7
TGTGCCAGCAGTTTACCCGACAGGGGGCCGTTCTACGAGCAGTACTTC
CASSLPDRGPFYEQYF
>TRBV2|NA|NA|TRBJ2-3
TGTGCCAGCAGTGTTATGGGGGGCGGTAGCACAGATACGCAGTATTTT
CASSVMGGGSTDTQYF
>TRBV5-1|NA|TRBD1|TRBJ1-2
TGCGCCAGCAGCAGAAGCGACAGGGTGTCAGGCTACACCTTC
CASSRSDRVSGYTF
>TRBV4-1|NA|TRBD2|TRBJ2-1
TGCGCCAGCAGCCCCAGTAGGGCTAGCGGGAGAAGGGGTGAGCAGTTCTTC
CASSPSRASGRRGEQFF
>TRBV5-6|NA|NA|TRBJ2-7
TGTGCCAGCAGCTTTGGACACTCCTACGAGCAGTACTTC
CASSFGHSYEQYF
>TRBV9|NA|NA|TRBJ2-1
TGTGCCAGCAGCCGGGGTGGGGCAGGGCCCTACAATGAGCAGTTCTTC
CASSRGGAGPYNEQFF
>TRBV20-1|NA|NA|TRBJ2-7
TGCAGTGGCCAGGGGAACGAGCAGTACTTC
CSGQGNEQYF
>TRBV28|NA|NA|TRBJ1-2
TGTGCCAGCAGTTTCCCCTCACCCGACACTCCCAGTGCGGCGGGCTATGGCTACACCTTC
CASSFPSPDTPSAAGYGYTF
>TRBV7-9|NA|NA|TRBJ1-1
TGTGCCAGCAGCTTACCCCGAGATGCGGGAGAAAACACTGAAGCTTTCTTT
CASSLPRDAGENTEAFF
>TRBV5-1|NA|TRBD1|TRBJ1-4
TGCGCCAGCAGCTCCGGGACAGGGCACGAAAAACTGTTTTTT
CASSSGTGHEKLFF
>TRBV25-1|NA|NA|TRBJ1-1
TGTGCCAGCAAACCCCCCCCTCGCCCAGGGGTATGGGTCACTGAAGCTTTCTTT
CASKPPPRPGVWVTEAFF
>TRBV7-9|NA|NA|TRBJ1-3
TGTGCCAGCAGCCCACGCTCGGGGGGGAATTCTGGAAACACCATATATTTT
CASSPRSGGNSGNTIYF
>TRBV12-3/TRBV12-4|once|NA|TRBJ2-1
TGTGCCAGCAGAGATAACAATGAGCAGTTCTTC
CASRDNNEQFF
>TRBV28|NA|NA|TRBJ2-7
TGTGCCAGCTTACGGGACCGTTTTAAATACGAGCAGTACTTC
CASLRDRFKYEQYF
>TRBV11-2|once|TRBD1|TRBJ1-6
TGTGCCAGCAGGACTCTACTACAGGGGCCTCGTTCACCCCTCCACTTT
CASRTLLQGPRSPLHF
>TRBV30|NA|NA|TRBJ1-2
TGTGCCTGGGGTGGAGACGGAAGAAATTTTTATGGCTACACCTTC
CAWGGDGRNFYGYTF
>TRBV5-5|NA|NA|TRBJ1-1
TGTGCCAGCAGCTATGGACGGGGAACTGAAGCTTTCTTT
CASSYGRGTEAFF
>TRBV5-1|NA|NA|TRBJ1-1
TGCGCCAGCAGCTTGGAGGGGGTTCCCAACACTGAAGCTTTCTTT
CASSLEGVPNTEAFF
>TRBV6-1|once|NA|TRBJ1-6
TGTGCCAGCAGTGAAGCGCCGGGGGGGGTGGATTCACCCCTCCACTTT
CASSEAPGGVDSPLHF
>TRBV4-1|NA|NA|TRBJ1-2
TGCGCCAGCAGCCAATGGTCCAAGCTAGACTATGGCTACACCTTC
CASSQWSKLDYGYTF
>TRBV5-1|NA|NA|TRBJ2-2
TGCGCCAGCAGCTTGGGGGCAGGGGCCGGCGGGGAGCTGTTTTTT
CASSLGAGAGGELFF
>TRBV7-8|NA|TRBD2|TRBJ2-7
TGTGCCAGCAGCTTAGCCCCCAGCGGGGGGGCCTACGAGCAGTACTTC
CASSLAPSGGAYEQYF
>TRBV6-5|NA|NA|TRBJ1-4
TGTGCCAGCAGTTACTCCACAGCCCTGGGTGAAAAACTGTTTTTT
CASSYSTALGEKLFF
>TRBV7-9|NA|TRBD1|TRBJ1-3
TGTGCCAGCACCCTCAGGGGGCTCGGAAACACCATATATTTT
CASTLRGLGNTIYF
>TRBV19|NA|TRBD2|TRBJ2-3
TGTGCCAGTAGTATTTTCGAGACTAGCTTCAAAGATACGCAGTATTTT
CASSIFETSFKDTQYF
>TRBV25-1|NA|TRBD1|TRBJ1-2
TGTGCCAGCAGAAGTACAGGGGACTATGGCTACACCTTC
CASRSTGDYGYTF
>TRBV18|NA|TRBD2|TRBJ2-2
TGTGCCAGCTCACCACCGGGACTACTTTACACCGGGGAGCTGTTTTTT
CASSPPGLLYTGELFF
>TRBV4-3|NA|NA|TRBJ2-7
TGCGCCAGCAGCCAAGAAAAGGACCCCGCGCGCGAGCAGTACTTC
CASSQEKDPAREQYF
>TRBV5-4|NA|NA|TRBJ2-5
TGTGCCAGCAGCCGCGACAGCCAAGAGACCCAGTACTTC
CASSRDSQETQYF
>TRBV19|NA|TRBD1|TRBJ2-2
TGTGCCAGTAGTTCCCGGACAGGGGGCACCGGGGAGCTGTTTTTT
CASSSRTGGTGELFF
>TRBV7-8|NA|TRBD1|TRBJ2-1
TGTGCCAGCAGCCCCGGGACAGAATACAATGAGCAGTTCTTC
CASSPGTEYNEQFF